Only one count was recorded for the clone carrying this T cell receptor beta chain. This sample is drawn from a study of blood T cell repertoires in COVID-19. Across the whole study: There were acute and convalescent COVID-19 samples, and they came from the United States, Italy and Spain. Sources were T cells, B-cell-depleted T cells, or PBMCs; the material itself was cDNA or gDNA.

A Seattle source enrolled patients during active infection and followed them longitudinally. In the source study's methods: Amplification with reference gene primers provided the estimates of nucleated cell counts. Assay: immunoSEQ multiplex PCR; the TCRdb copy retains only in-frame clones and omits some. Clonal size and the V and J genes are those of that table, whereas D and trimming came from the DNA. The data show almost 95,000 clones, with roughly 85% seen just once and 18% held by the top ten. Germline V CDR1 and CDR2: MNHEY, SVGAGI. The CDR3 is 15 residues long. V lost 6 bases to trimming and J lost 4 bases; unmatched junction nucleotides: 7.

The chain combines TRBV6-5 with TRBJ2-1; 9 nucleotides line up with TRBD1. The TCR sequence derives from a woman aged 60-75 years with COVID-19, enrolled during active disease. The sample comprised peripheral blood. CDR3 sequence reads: CASSYGQGNYNEQFF. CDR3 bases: TGTGCCAGCAGCTATGGACAGGGGAATTACAATGAGCAGTTCTTC.